A selection of T cell receptor beta chains follows, all from one sample in a study of metastatic and nonmetastatic thyroid tumors. TCRdb re-called the PCR reads with MiXCR. The sample shows about 16,000 clones, around 21% of them seen only once. The sample was adjacent normal tissue. The receptors stem from a female donor with papillary thyroid cancer or a benign thyroid nodule (not recorded which). Some clones in this sample may be carry-over from other donors' samples. Both conserved end residues are part of each CDR3. A D gene is named only where the DNA matches it firmly. Size is stated for part of the rows, as once, few or many counts, or as a class when the clone is expanded.

len: 14
v_gene: TRBV12-5
j_gene: TRBJ1-3
d_gene: NA
abundance: NA
CDR3nt: TGTGCTAGTGGTTGGACAAAATCTGGAAACACCATATATTTT
CDR3aa: CASGWTKSGNTIYF

len: 14
v_gene: TRBV6-5
j_gene: TRBJ1-2
d_gene: TRBD1
abundance: many
CDR3nt: TGTGCCAGCAGTTACTCGACAGGGGGATATGGCTACACCTTC
CDR3aa: CASSYSTGGYGYTF

len: 14
v_gene: TRBV5-1
j_gene: TRBJ2-7
d_gene: NA
abundance: NA
CDR3nt: TGCGCCAGCGGTTCGCAGGGCAGTTCCTACGAGCAGTACTTC
CDR3aa: CASGSQGSSYEQYF

len: 17
v_gene: TRBV27
j_gene: TRBJ2-7
d_gene: TRBD1
abundance: few
CDR3nt: TGTGCCAGCAGTACAAAAGGACAGGGAACCCCGACCTACGAGCAGTACTTC
CDR3aa: CASSTKGQGTPTYEQYF

len: 16
v_gene: TRBV2
j_gene: TRBJ2-3
d_gene: NA
abundance: NA
CDR3nt: TGTGCCAGCAGGGGAAGACTACCAGGGCGCACAGATACGCAGTATTTT
CDR3aa: CASRGRLPGRTDTQYF

len: 12
v_gene: TRBV3-1
j_gene: TRBJ2-1
d_gene: NA
abundance: few
CDR3nt: TGTGCCAGCAGCCAAGACTTTACTGAGCAGTTCTTC
CDR3aa: CASSQDFTEQFF

len: 13
v_gene: TRBV2
j_gene: TRBJ2-7
d_gene: NA
abundance: few
CDR3nt: TGTGCCAGTCAAGGGACACCAGCCTACGAGCAGTACTTC
CDR3aa: CASQGTPAYEQYF

len: 10
v_gene: TRBV29-1
j_gene: TRBJ2-3
d_gene: NA
abundance: NA
CDR3nt: TGCAGCGTCATCCGGGACATCACCTATTTT
CDR3aa: CSVIRDITYF

len: 13
v_gene: TRBV27
j_gene: TRBJ2-7
d_gene: NA
abundance: NA
CDR3nt: TGTGCCAGCAGTCCCCTCTTTCGGGGCGAGCAGTACTTC
CDR3aa: CASSPLFRGEQYF

len: 13
v_gene: TRBV28
j_gene: TRBJ2-7
d_gene: NA
abundance: many
CDR3nt: TGTGCCAGCAGTGACCACACACCCTACGAGCAGTACTTC
CDR3aa: CASSDHTPYEQYF

len: 17
v_gene: TRBV5-4
j_gene: TRBJ1-2
d_gene: NA
abundance: NA
CDR3nt: TGTGCCAGCAGCTTGGATGGCAGGCCTCCGCGGATATATGGCTACACCTTC
CDR3aa: CASSLDGRPPRIYGYTF

len: 15
v_gene: TRBV15
j_gene: TRBJ2-7
d_gene: NA
abundance: few
CDR3nt: TGTGCCACCAGCAGTGGCCCGGGCGTCTCCTACGATCAGTACTTC
CDR3aa: CATSSGPGVSYDQYF

len: 13
v_gene: TRBV20-1
j_gene: TRBJ2-1
d_gene: TRBD2
abundance: large
CDR3nt: TGCAGTGCCCGGACTAGCAACTGGGGTGAGCAGTTCTTC
CDR3aa: CSARTSNWGEQFF

len: 14
v_gene: TRBV18
j_gene: TRBJ1-2
d_gene: NA
abundance: few
CDR3nt: TGTGCCAGCTCACCAATCAGGGTTGGGGATGGCTACACCTTC
CDR3aa: CASSPIRVGDGYTF

len: 14
v_gene: TRBV20-1
j_gene: TRBJ2-3
d_gene: TRBD2
abundance: NA
CDR3nt: TGCAGTTCTTTTAGCGGGCATAGCACAGATACGCAGTATTTT
CDR3aa: CSSFSGHSTDTQYF

len: 15
v_gene: TRBV19
j_gene: TRBJ2-3
d_gene: TRBD2
abundance: few
CDR3nt: TGTGCCAGTAGTCTAGGACTAGCGGGGTTGGATACGCAGTATTTT
CDR3aa: CASSLGLAGLDTQYF

len: 16
v_gene: TRBV4-1
j_gene: TRBJ1-4
d_gene: TRBD1
abundance: few
CDR3nt: TGCGCCAGCAGCCGATACACAGGGGGGACTAATGAAAAACTGTTTTTT
CDR3aa: CASSRYTGGTNEKLFF

len: 14
v_gene: TRBV28
j_gene: TRBJ2-7
d_gene: TRBD2
abundance: few
CDR3nt: TGTGCCAGCAGTTTAGTCAGCGGGAGCTACGAGCAGTACTTC
CDR3aa: CASSLVSGSYEQYF

len: 14
v_gene: TRBV30
j_gene: TRBJ2-7
d_gene: TRBD1
abundance: NA
CDR3nt: TGTGCCTGGAGTGTTCGGGACAGGGTCAACGAGCAGTACTTC
CDR3aa: CAWSVRDRVNEQYF

len: 12
v_gene: TRBV30
j_gene: TRBJ2-2
d_gene: NA
abundance: NA
CDR3nt: TGTGCCGAGAATTCAGCGGCCGGGGAGCTGTTTTTT
CDR3aa: CAENSAAGELFF

len: 15
v_gene: TRBV12-3/TRBV12-4
j_gene: TRBJ2-1
d_gene: TRBD2
abundance: NA
CDR3nt: TGTGCCAGCAGTCCCGGGACTAGTAGGCTCTATGAGCAGTTCTTC
CDR3aa: CASSPGTSRLYEQFF

len: 14
v_gene: TRBV7-9
j_gene: TRBJ1-1
d_gene: NA
abundance: NA
CDR3nt: TGTGCCAGCAGCTTAGTGTCAGGGGACTCTGAAGCTTTCTTT
CDR3aa: CASSLVSGDSEAFF

len: 14
v_gene: TRBV19
j_gene: TRBJ2-7
d_gene: NA
abundance: many
CDR3nt: TGTGCCAGTAGTATAGGGGGAAATGGCTACGAGCAGTACTTC
CDR3aa: CASSIGGNGYEQYF

len: 16
v_gene: TRBV28
j_gene: TRBJ2-2
d_gene: TRBD1
abundance: few
CDR3nt: TGTGCCATCACTTGTACGGACAGGGTGAACACCGGGGAGCTGTTTTTT
CDR3aa: CAITCTDRVNTGELFF

len: 13
v_gene: TRBV6-5
j_gene: TRBJ2-7
d_gene: TRBD2
abundance: NA
CDR3nt: TGTGCCAGCAGTTTTAGCGGGAACTACGAGCAGTACTTC
CDR3aa: CASSFSGNYEQYF

len: 17
v_gene: TRBV20-1
j_gene: TRBJ2-1
d_gene: NA
abundance: NA
CDR3nt: TGCAGTGCCGTGGGCTCCAGTGGGAGGATTTCCCACAATGAGCAGTTCTTC
CDR3aa: CSAVGSSGRISHNEQFF

len: 15
v_gene: TRBV6-5
j_gene: TRBJ2-7
d_gene: TRBD1
abundance: NA
CDR3nt: TGTGCCAGCAGTTCAACAGGGGGTTCTTCTTACGAGCAGTACTTC
CDR3aa: CASSSTGGSSYEQYF

len: 15
v_gene: TRBV5-1
j_gene: TRBJ2-1
d_gene: NA
abundance: NA
CDR3nt: TGCGCCAGCAGCCCAGACCCGGGAAGCCACAATGAGCAGTTCTTC
CDR3aa: CASSPDPGSHNEQFF

len: 17
v_gene: TRBV5-1
j_gene: TRBJ1-6
d_gene: NA
abundance: NA
CDR3nt: TGCGCCAGCAGCTTGGAAGGGGGGAGCTCCTATAATTCACCCCTCCACTTT
CDR3aa: CASSLEGGSSYNSPLHF

len: 14
v_gene: TRBV3-1
j_gene: TRBJ2-2
d_gene: NA
abundance: NA
CDR3nt: TGTGCCAGCAGCCAAGATGAGTTTGCCGGGGAGCTGTTTTTT
CDR3aa: CASSQDEFAGELFF

len: 11
v_gene: TRBV10-2
j_gene: TRBJ1-1
d_gene: NA
abundance: NA
CDR3nt: TGCGCCAGCAGCACAGGGTTAGAAGCTTTCTTT
CDR3aa: CASSTGLEAFF

len: 15
v_gene: TRBV6-6
j_gene: TRBJ2-2
d_gene: NA
abundance: few
CDR3nt: TGTGCCAGCAGTTCTGAGTTCCGATCGGCCGGGGAGCTGTTTTTT
CDR3aa: CASSSEFRSAGELFF

len: 14
v_gene: TRBV27
j_gene: TRBJ2-7
d_gene: TRBD1
abundance: few
CDR3nt: TGTGCCAGCAGTCGGAGGACAGGCTCATACGAGCAGTACTTC
CDR3aa: CASSRRTGSYEQYF

len: 13
v_gene: TRBV2
j_gene: TRBJ2-7
d_gene: NA
abundance: NA
CDR3nt: TGTGCCAGCAGTGAATACCGGTTCTACGAGCAGTACTTC
CDR3aa: CASSEYRFYEQYF

len: 17
v_gene: TRBV20-1
j_gene: TRBJ2-2
d_gene: TRBD2
abundance: few
CDR3nt: TGCAGTGCTAGAGACGCCGGGTCTAGCGGGAGCACCGGGGAGCTGTTTTTT
CDR3aa: CSARDAGSSGSTGELFF

len: 15
v_gene: TRBV19
j_gene: TRBJ2-3
d_gene: NA
abundance: NA
CDR3nt: TGTGCCAGTAGTGGGGGGACAGCTAGCACAGATACGCAGTATTTT
CDR3aa: CASSGGTASTDTQYF

len: 12
v_gene: TRBV7-6
j_gene: TRBJ2-1
d_gene: NA
abundance: NA
CDR3nt: TGTGCCAGCCGGACAGTTTACAATGAGCAGTTCTTC
CDR3aa: CASRTVYNEQFF

len: 14
v_gene: TRBV6-2/TRBV6-3
j_gene: TRBJ2-2
d_gene: NA
abundance: few
CDR3nt: TGTGCCAGCAGTGGGGCCCCTGGCACCGGGGAGCTGTTTTTT
CDR3aa: CASSGAPGTGELFF

len: 14
v_gene: TRBV6-1
j_gene: TRBJ2-6
d_gene: NA
abundance: many
CDR3nt: TGTGCCAGCAGCAGGACCCCTGGGGCCAACGTCCTGACTTTC
CDR3aa: CASSRTPGANVLTF

len: 14
v_gene: TRBV6-6
j_gene: TRBJ2-7
d_gene: NA
abundance: medium-sized
CDR3nt: TGTGCCAGCAGTTATACAGGTCCCTCCTACGAGCAGTACTTC
CDR3aa: CASSYTGPSYEQYF

len: 15
v_gene: TRBV27
j_gene: TRBJ2-2
d_gene: NA
abundance: NA
CDR3nt: TGTGCCAGCAGTTTACCCCAAGGGGCGGGCGGGGAGCTGTTTTTT
CDR3aa: CASSLPQGAGGELFF

len: 17
v_gene: TRBV15
j_gene: TRBJ1-6
d_gene: TRBD1
abundance: NA
CDR3nt: TGTGCCACCAGCAGAGGGGGACAGGGGGCGAAAAATTCACCCCTCCACTTT
CDR3aa: CATSRGGQGAKNSPLHF

len: 16
v_gene: TRBV2
j_gene: TRBJ1-3
d_gene: NA
abundance: few
CDR3nt: TGTGCCAGCAGTGGCTTCGGACAGTCATCTGGAAACACCATATATTTT
CDR3aa: CASSGFGQSSGNTIYF

len: 15
v_gene: TRBV24-1
j_gene: TRBJ2-7
d_gene: NA
abundance: NA
CDR3nt: TGTGCCACCAGTGACTCCACCCCGGGGCTCTACGAGCAGTACTTC
CDR3aa: CATSDSTPGLYEQYF

len: 14
v_gene: TRBV27
j_gene: TRBJ2-7
d_gene: NA
abundance: NA
CDR3nt: TGTGCCAGCAGTCTGACGGGTGGAGCGTACGAGCAGTACTTC
CDR3aa: CASSLTGGAYEQYF

len: 15
v_gene: TRBV11-2
j_gene: TRBJ1-6
d_gene: NA
abundance: few
CDR3nt: TGTGCCAGCAGGGAGATAAGCTCCTATAATTCACCCCTCCACTTT
CDR3aa: CASREISSYNSPLHF

len: 14
v_gene: TRBV7-3
j_gene: TRBJ2-1
d_gene: TRBD2
abundance: NA
CDR3nt: TGTGCCAGCAGCCGCGAGGGCGGGAGGGGTGAGCAGTTCTTC
CDR3aa: CASSREGGRGEQFF

len: 16
v_gene: TRBV6-4
j_gene: TRBJ2-3
d_gene: NA
abundance: NA
CDR3nt: TGTGCCAGCAGTGACTCGAGCTCGGGGGGCACAGATACGCAGTATTTT
CDR3aa: CASSDSSSGGTDTQYF

len: 14
v_gene: TRBV11-3
j_gene: TRBJ2-2
d_gene: NA
abundance: many
CDR3nt: TGTGCCAGCAGCGCCAGAATTAACACCGGGGAGCTGTTTTTT
CDR3aa: CASSARINTGELFF

len: 14
v_gene: TRBV20-1
j_gene: TRBJ2-7
d_gene: TRBD2
abundance: NA
CDR3nt: TGCAGTGCCCACGAGCGGGAGGGGGGAGGAGAGCAGTACTTC
CDR3aa: CSAHEREGGGEQYF

len: 16
v_gene: TRBV6-1
j_gene: TRBJ2-3
d_gene: TRBD2
abundance: few
CDR3nt: TGTGCCAGCAGTGAAGTCCCGGGGGGGCCGTCGGATATGCAGTATTTT
CDR3aa: CASSEVPGGPSDMQYF

len: 13
v_gene: TRBV7-9
j_gene: TRBJ2-3
d_gene: NA
abundance: NA
CDR3nt: TGTGCCAGCGGGGGCGGAAGTGGAGATACGCAGTATTTT
CDR3aa: CASGGGSGDTQYF

len: 14
v_gene: TRBV5-6
j_gene: TRBJ2-7
d_gene: NA
abundance: many
CDR3nt: TGTGCCAGCAGCACCCCGACAGGTCGAACGGAGCAGTACTTC
CDR3aa: CASSTPTGRTEQYF

len: 14
v_gene: TRBV19
j_gene: TRBJ2-7
d_gene: TRBD1
abundance: NA
CDR3nt: TGTGCCAGTAGTACCTTGGACAGGGTGAACGAGCAGTACTTC
CDR3aa: CASSTLDRVNEQYF

len: 18
v_gene: TRBV28
j_gene: TRBJ1-5
d_gene: TRBD1
abundance: NA
CDR3nt: TGTGCCAGCAGTGGCAGGACAGGGTTGTTAGAAAGCAATCAGCCCCAGCATTTT
CDR3aa: CASSGRTGLLESNQPQHF

len: 11
v_gene: TRBV12-3/TRBV12-4
j_gene: TRBJ2-7
d_gene: NA
abundance: few
CDR3nt: TGTGCCAGCAGTCCCAACTACGAGCAGTACTTC
CDR3aa: CASSPNYEQYF

len: 14
v_gene: TRBV6-1
j_gene: TRBJ2-1
d_gene: TRBD2
abundance: NA
CDR3nt: TGTGCCAGCAATGCTGCGGGAGGATCGGGTGAGCAGTTCTTC
CDR3aa: CASNAAGGSGEQFF

len: 14
v_gene: TRBV20-1
j_gene: TRBJ2-7
d_gene: TRBD1
abundance: few
CDR3nt: TGCAGTGCTGGGCGTGGGACAGGGATGTACGAGCAGTACTTC
CDR3aa: CSAGRGTGMYEQYF

len: 15
v_gene: TRBV10-3
j_gene: TRBJ2-3
d_gene: TRBD2
abundance: NA
CDR3nt: TGTGCCATCCGTGAGTGGCTAGCGGAAACAGATACGCAGTATTTT
CDR3aa: CAIREWLAETDTQYF

len: 14
v_gene: TRBV27
j_gene: TRBJ2-5
d_gene: NA
abundance: few
CDR3nt: TGTGCCAGCAGTCCAATTGGGATACAAGAGACCCAGTACTTC
CDR3aa: CASSPIGIQETQYF